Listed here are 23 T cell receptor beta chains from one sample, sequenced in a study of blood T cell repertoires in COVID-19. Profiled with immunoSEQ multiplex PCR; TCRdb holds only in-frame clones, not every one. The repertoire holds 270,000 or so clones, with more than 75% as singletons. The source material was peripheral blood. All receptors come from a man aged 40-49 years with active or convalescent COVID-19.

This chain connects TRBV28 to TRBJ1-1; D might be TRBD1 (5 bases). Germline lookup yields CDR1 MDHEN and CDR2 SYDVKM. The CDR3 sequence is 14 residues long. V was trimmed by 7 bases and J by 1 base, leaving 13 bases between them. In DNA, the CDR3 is TGTGCCAGCACCTTACAGGTTCCGAACACTGAAGCTTTCTTT. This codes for CASTLQVPNTEAFF. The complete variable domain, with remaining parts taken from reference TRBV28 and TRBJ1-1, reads DVKVTQSSRYLVKRTGEKVFLECVQDMDHENMFWYRQDPGLGLRLIYFSYDVKMKEKGDIPEGYSVSREKKERFSLILESASTNQTSMYLCASTLQVPNTEAFFGQGTRLTVV.

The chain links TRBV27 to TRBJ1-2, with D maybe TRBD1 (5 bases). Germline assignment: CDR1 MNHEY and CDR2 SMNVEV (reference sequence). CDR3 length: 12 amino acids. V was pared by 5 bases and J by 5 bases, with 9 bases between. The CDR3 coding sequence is TGTGCCAGCAGTGGGGGGAATTATGGCTACACCTTC. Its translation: CASSGGNYGYTF.

The CDR3: CASSVGTGGIPLHF. In DNA form, the CDR3 reads TGTGCCAGCAGCGTGGGGACTGGAGGGATACCCCTCCACTTT. The chain combines TRBV9 with TRBJ1-6; D might be TRBD1 (5 bases). The V end was cut by 2 bases, the J end by 12 bases, with 15 bases between. Germline V lookup: CDR1 SGDLS, CDR2 YYNGEE. The CDR3 sequence is 14 residues long.

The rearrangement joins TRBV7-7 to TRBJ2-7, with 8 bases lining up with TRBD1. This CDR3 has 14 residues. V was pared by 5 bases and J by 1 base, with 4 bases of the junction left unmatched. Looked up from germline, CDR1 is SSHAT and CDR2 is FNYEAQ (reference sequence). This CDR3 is CASSPGTGSYEQYF. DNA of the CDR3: TGTGCCAGCAGCCCCGGGACAGGATCCTACGAGCAGTACTTC.

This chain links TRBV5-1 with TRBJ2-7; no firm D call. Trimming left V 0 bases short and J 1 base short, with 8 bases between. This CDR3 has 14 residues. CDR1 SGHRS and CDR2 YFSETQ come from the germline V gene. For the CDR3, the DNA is TGCGCCAGCAGCTTGGAAGCTCGGTCCTACGAGCAGTACTTC. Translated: CASSLEARSYEQYF.

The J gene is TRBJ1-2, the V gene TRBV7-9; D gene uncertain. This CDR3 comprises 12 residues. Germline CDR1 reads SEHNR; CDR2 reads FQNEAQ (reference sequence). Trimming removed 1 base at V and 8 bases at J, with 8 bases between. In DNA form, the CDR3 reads TGTGCCAGCAGCTTAGAAGGGAGCGGCTACACCTTC. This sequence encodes CASSLEGSGYTF.

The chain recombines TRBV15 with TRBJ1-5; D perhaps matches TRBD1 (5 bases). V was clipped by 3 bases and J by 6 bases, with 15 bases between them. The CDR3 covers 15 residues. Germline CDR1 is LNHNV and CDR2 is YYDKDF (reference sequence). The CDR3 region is CATSSRGKGGQPQHF. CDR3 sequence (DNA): TGTGCCACCAGCAGCCGGGGGAAGGGAGGTCAGCCCCAGCATTTT. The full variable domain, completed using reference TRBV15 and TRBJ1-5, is DAMVIQNPRYQVTQFGKPVTLSCSQTLNHNVMYWYQQKSSQAPKLLFHYYDKDFNNEADTPDNFQSRRPNTSFCFLDIRSPGLGDTAMYLCATSSRGKGGQPQHFGDGTRLSIL.

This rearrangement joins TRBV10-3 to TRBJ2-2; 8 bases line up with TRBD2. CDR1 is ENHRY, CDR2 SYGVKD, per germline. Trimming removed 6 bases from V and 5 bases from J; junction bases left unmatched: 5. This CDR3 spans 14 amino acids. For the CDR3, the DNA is TGTGCCATCAGACCGGGACTAGAGACCGGGGAGCTGTTTTTT. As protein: CAIRPGLETGELFF.

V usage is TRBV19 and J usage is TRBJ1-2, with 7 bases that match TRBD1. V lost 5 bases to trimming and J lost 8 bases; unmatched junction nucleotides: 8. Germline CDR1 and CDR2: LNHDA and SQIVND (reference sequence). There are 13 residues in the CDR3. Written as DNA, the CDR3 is TGTGCCAGTAGTCCCCGTCAGGACAGGGGCTACACCTTC. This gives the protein CASSPRQDRGYTF.

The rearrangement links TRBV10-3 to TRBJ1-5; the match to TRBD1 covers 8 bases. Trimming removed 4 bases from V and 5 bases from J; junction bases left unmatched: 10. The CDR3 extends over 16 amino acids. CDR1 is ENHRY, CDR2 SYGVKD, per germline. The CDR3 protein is CAISAVSGQGYQPQHF. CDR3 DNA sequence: TGTGCCATCAGTGCTGTATCAGGACAGGGATATCAGCCCCAGCATTTT.

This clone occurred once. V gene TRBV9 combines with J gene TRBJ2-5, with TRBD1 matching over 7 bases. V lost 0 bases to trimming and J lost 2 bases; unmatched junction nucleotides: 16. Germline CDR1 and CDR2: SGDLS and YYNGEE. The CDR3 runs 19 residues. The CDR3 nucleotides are TGTGCCAGCAGCGTAGAGGCCCCTTGGACAGGTGGGATACAAGAGACCCAGTACTTC. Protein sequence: CASSVEAPWTGGIQETQYF. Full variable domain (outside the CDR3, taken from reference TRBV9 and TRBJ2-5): DSGVTQTPKHLITATGQRVTLRCSPRSGDLSVYWYQQSLDQGLQFLIQYYNGEERAKGNILERFSAQQFPDLHSELNLSSLELGDSALYFCASSVEAPWTGGIQETQYFGPGTRLLVL.

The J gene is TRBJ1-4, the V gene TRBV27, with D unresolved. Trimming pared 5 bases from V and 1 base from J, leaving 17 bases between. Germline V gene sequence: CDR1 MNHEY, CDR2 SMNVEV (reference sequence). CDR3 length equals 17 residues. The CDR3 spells CASSHKTRLGTNEKLFF. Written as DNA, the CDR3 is TGTGCCAGCAGTCACAAAACTAGGTTGGGAACTAATGAAAAACTGTTTTTT.

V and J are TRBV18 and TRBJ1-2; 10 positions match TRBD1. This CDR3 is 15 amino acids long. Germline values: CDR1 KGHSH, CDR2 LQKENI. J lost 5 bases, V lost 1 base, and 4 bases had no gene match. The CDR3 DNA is TGTGCCAGCTCACCACTGGACAGGGGGGAGTATGGCTACACCTTC. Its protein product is CASSPLDRGEYGYTF.

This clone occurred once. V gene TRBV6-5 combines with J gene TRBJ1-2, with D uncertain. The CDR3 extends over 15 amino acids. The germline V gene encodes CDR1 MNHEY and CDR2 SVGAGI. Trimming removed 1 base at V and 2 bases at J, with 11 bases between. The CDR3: CASSYYGRANYGYTF. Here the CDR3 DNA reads TGTGCCAGCAGTTACTACGGCAGAGCGAACTATGGCTACACCTTC.

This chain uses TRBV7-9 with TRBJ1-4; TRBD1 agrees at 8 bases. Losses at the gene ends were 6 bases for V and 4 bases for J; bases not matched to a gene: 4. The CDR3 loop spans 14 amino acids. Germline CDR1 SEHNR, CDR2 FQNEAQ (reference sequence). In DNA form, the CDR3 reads TGTGCCAGCAGTCAGGGACAGGATAATGAAAAACTGTTTTTT. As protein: CASSQGQDNEKLFF. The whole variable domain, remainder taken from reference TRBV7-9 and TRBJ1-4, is DTGVSQNPRHKITKRGQNVTFRCDPISEHNRLYWYRQTLGQGPEFLTYFQNEAQLEKSRLLSDRFSAERPKGSFSTLEIQRTEQGDSAMYLCASSQGQDNEKLFFGSGTQLSVL.

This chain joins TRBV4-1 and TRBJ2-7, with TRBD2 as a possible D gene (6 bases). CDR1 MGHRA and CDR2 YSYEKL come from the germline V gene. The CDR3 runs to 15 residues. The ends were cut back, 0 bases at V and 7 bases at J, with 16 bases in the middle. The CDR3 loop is CASSQESKAAGEQYF. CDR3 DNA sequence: TGCGCCAGCAGCCAAGAGTCAAAAGCGGCGGGGGAGCAGTACTTC.

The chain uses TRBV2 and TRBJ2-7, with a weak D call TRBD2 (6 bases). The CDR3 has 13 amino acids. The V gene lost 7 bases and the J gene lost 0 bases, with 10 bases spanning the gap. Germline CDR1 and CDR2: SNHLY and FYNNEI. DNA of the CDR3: TGTGCCAGCATGGGGGGAAGCTCCTACGAGCAGTACTTC. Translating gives CASMGGSSYEQYF.

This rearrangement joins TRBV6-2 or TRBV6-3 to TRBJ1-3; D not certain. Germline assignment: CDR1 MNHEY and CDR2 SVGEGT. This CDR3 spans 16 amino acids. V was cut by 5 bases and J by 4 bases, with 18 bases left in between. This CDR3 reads CASSPIKMGEGNTIYF. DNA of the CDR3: TGTGCCAGCAGTCCCATCAAGATGGGAGAAGGAAACACCATATATTTT.

The CDR3 loop is CASSSGQANGELFF. The CDR3 DNA follows: TGTGCCAGCAGCTCCGGACAGGCGAACGGGGAGCTGTTTTTT. V is TRBV5-4 and J is TRBJ2-2, with 7 nucleotides matching TRBD1. The CDR3 extends over 14 amino acids. Trimming took 3 bases from V and 7 from J; bases not matched to a gene: 6. Germline V gene lookup returns CDR1 SGHNT and CDR2 YYREEE (reference sequence).

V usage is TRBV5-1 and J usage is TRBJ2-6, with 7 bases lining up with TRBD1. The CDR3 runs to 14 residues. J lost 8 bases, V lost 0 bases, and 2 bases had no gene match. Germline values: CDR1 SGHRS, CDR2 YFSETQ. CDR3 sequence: CASSLGTGPNVLTF. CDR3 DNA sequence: TGCGCCAGCAGCTTGGGGACAGGACCCAACGTCCTGACTTTC.

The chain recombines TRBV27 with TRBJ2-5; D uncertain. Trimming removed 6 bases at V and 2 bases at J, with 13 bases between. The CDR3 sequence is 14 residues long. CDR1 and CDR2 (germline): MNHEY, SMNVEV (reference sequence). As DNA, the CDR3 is TGTGCCAGCAGCCCCCTCAGGCTTCAAGAGACCCAGTACTTC. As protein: CASSPLRLQETQYF.

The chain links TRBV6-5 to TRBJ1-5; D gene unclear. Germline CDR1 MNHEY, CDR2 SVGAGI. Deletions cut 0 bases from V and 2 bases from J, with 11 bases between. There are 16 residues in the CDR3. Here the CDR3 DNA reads TGTGCCAGCAGTTACTCGAGCGGGGAAGGCAATCAGCCCCAGCATTTT. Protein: CASSYSSGEGNQPQHF.

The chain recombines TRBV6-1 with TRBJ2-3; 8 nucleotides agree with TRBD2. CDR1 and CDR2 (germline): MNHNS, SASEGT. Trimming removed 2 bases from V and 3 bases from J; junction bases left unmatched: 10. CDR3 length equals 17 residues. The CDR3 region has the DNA TGTGCCAGCAGTGAATATGGACGGCGGGGGGCAACAGATACGCAGTATTTT. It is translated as CASSEYGRRGATDTQYF.